This TCR beta chain was sequenced in a study of CD8+ T cells in alopecia areata. This clone has more than one count but fewer than ten. The CDR3 spans 11 residues. Trimming took off 3 bases at V and 3 bases at J, with 3 bases between the two ends. CDR1 and CDR2 (germline): SEHNR, FQNEAQ (reference sequence). Following extraction, RNA underwent reverse transcription to cDNA, which served as the sequencing template. TCRdb's copy holds only in-frame clones and misses some; the assay was immunoSEQ multiplex PCR. The sample shows approximately 210,000 clones, more than 55% of them seen only once. Treatment defined: oral pan-JAK inhibitor, 5-10 mg twice daily.

This specimen was CD4+ T cells sorted from blood, taken at week 4, from a patient treated with tofacitinib. The sequence derives from a human donor with alopecia areata. The chain employs TRBV7-9 and TRBJ2-7; no firm D call. The CDR3 reads CASSFDYEQYF. The CDR3 nucleotides read TGTGCCAGCAGCTTCGACTACGAGCAGTACTTC.